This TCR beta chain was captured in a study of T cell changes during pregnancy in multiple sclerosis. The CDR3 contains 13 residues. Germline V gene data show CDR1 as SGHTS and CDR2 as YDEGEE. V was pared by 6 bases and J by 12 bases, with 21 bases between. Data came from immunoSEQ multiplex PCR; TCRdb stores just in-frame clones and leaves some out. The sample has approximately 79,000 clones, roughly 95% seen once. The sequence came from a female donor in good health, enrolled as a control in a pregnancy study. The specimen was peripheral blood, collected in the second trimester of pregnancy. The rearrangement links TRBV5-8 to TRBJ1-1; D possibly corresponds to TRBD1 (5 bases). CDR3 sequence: CASKTYTRAGPFF. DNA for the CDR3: TGTGCCAGCAAAACCTATACCCGGGCAGGGCCTTTCTTT.